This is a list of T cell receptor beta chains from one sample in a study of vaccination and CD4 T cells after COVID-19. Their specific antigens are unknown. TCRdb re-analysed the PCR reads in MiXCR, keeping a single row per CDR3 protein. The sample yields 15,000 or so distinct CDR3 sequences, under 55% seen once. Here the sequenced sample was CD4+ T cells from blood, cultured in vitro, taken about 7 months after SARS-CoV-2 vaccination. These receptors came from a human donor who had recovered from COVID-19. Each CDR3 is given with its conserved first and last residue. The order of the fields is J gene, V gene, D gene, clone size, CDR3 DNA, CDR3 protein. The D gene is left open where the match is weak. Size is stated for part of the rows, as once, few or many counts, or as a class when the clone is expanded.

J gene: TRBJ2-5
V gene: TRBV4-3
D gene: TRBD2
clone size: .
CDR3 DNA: TGCGCCAGCAGCCAAGATCGGGGGGACTTGGGGGAGACCCAGTACTTC
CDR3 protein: CASSQDRGDLGETQYF

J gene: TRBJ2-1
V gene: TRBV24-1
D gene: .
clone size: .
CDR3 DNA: TGTGCCACCAGTGATTGGACCGGCGGGGCGTCCTACAATGAGCAGTTCTTC
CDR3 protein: CATSDWTGGASYNEQFF

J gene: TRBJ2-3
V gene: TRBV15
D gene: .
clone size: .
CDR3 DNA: TGTGCCACCAGCAGTGGTATAGATACGCAGTATTTT
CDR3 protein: CATSSGIDTQYF

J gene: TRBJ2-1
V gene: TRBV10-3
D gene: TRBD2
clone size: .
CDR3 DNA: TGTGCCATCAGTGATGTGGCTAGCGGCTACAATGAGCAGTTCTTC
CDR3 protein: CAISDVASGYNEQFF

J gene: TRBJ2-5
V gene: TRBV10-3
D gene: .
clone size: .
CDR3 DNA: TGTGCCATCAGTGTCCAGGGCCAAGAGACCCAGTACTTC
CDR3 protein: CAISVQGQETQYF

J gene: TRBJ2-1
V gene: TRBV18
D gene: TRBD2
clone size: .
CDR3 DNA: TGTGCCAGCTCACCATGGGCTAGCGGGGGGCTCCATGAGCAGTTCTTC
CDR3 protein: CASSPWASGGLHEQFF

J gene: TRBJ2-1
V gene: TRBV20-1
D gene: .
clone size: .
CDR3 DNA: TGCAGTGCCCTTAGAAATGAGCAGTTCTTC
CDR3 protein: CSALRNEQFF

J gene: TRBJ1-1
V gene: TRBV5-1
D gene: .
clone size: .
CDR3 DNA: TGCGCCAGCAGCTTGGGACGGGGGCAGATGAACACTGAAGCTTTCTTT
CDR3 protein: CASSLGRGQMNTEAFF

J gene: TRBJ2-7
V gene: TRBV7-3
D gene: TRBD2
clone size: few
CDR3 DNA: TGTGCCAGCAGCTTTAGCGGGAGTTCGTACGAGCAGTACTTC
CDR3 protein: CASSFSGSSYEQYF

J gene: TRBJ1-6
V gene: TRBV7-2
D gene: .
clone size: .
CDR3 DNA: TGTGCCAGCAGCTTAGCGGTCGCCGAATATAATTCACCCCTCCACTTT
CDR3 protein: CASSLAVAEYNSPLHF

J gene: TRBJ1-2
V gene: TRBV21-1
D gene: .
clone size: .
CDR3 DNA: TGTGCCAGCAGCAAAGGGGGTGCTTTGGACTATGGCTACACCTTC
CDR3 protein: CASSKGGALDYGYTF

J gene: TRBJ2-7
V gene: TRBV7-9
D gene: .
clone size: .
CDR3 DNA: TGTGCCAGCAGCCCAACAATGGGCTACGAGCAGTACTTC
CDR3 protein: CASSPTMGYEQYF

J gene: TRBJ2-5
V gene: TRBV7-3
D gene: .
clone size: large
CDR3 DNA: TGTGCCAGCAGCCGAACCGGTCGAGAGACCCAGTACTTC
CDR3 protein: CASSRTGRETQYF

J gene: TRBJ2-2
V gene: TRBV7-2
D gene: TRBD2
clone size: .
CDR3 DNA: TGTGCCAGCAGCCTCCAATGGGGACTAGCGGGGGGGCGAGGCGGGGAGCTGTTTTTT
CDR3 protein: CASSLQWGLAGGRGGELFF

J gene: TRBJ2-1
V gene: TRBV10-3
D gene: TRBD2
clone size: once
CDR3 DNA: TGTGCCGCCTCTAGCGGCCAATCCTACAATGAGCAGTTCTTC
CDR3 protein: CAASSGQSYNEQFF

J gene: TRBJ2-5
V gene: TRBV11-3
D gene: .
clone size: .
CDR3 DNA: TGTGCCAGCAGCCCCGGCAGGGGAGAGACCCAGTACTTC
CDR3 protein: CASSPGRGETQYF

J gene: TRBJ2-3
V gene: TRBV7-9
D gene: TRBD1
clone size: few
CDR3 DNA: TGTGCCGGGGGAAACAGGGGGTGGACAGATACGCAGTATTTT
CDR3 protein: CAGGNRGWTDTQYF

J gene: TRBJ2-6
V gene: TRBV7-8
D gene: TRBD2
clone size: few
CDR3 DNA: TGTGCCAGCATACCGAGAATCGCGGGGGGATGGATAGGGGCCAACGTCCTGACTTTC
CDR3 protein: CASIPRIAGGWIGANVLTF

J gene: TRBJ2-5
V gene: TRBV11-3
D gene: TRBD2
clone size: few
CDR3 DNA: TGTGCCAGCAGCTTAGGCCTCCAACTAGCGGGAGAGACCCAGTACTTC
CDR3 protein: CASSLGLQLAGETQYF

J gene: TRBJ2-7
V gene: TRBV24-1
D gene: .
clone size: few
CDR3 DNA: TGTGCCACCCGGGGGTACGAGCAGTACTTC
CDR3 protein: CATRGYEQYF

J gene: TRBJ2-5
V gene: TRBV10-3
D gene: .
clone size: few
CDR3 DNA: TGTGCCATCAGTACTGGGGGTCCGCGAGAGACCCAGTACTTC
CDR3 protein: CAISTGGPRETQYF

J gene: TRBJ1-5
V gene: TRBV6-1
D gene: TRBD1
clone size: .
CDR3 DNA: TGTGCCAGCAGTCGGGACAGGAGCAATCAGCCCCAGCATTTT
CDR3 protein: CASSRDRSNQPQHF

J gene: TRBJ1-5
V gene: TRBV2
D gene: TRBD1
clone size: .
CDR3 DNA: TGTGCCAGCAGCGCGGGACAGAATTATCAGCCCCAGCATTTT
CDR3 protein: CASSAGQNYQPQHF

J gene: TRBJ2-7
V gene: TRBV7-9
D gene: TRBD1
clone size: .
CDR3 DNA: TGTGCCAGCAGCCTCGGGACAGGTATTTACGAGCAGTACTTC
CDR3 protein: CASSLGTGIYEQYF

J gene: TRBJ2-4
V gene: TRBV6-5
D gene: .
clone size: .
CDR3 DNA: TGTGCCAGCAGTTACTCACGGGACGGTACCATTCAGTACTTC
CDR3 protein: CASSYSRDGTIQYF

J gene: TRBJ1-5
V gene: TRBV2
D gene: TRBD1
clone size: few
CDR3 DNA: TGTGCCAGCAGTGCCCGCCAGGGGGATCAGCCCCAGCATTTT
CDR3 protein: CASSARQGDQPQHF

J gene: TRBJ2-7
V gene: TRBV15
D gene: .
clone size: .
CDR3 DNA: TGTGCCACCAGCAGAGAGTGGGGTTACCACGAGCAGTACTTC
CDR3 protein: CATSREWGYHEQYF

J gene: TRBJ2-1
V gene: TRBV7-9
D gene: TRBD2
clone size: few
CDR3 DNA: TGTGCCAGCAGCTCTGGACTAGCGGGGGTTACATACAATGAGCAGTTCTTC
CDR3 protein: CASSSGLAGVTYNEQFF

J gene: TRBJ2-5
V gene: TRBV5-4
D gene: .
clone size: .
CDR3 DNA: TGTGCCAGCAGCAACCAAGAGACCCAGTACTTC
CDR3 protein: CASSNQETQYF

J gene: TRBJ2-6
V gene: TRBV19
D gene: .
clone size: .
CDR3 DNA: TGTGCCAGTAGTAGACTCCCAGGGGTCCGCTCTGGGGCCAACGTCCTGACTTTC
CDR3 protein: CASSRLPGVRSGANVLTF

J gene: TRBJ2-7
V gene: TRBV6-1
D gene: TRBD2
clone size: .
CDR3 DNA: TGTGCCAGCAGCCGACTGCGGGAGGGGACCTACGAGCAGTACTTC
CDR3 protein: CASSRLREGTYEQYF

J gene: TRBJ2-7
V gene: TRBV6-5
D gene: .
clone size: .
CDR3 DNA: TGTGCCAGCAGTTACAGACAACAGGGCTACGAGCAGTACTTC
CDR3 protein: CASSYRQQGYEQYF

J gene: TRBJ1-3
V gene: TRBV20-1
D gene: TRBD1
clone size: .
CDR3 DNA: TGCAGTGCTATGCGGACAGGGGACGGAAACACCATATATTTT
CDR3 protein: CSAMRTGDGNTIYF

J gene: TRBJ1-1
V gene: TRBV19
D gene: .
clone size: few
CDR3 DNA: TGTGCCAGTAGTATAACATTTGAGGAAATTGAAGCTTTCTTT
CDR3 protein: CASSITFEEIEAFF

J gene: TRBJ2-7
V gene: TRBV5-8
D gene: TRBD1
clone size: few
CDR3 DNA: TGTGCCAGCAGCTTGGGGACAGGGGGCCATTACTCCTACGAGCAGTACTTC
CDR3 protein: CASSLGTGGHYSYEQYF

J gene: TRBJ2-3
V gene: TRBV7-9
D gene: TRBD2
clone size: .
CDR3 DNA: TGTGCCAGCAGCCAAAAGACGGGGAGGGGCTCCGCAGATACGCAGTATTTT
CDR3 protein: CASSQKTGRGSADTQYF

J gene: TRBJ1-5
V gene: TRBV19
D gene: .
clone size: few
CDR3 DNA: TGTGCCAGTAGTTATCACAATCAGCCCCAGCATTTT
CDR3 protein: CASSYHNQPQHF

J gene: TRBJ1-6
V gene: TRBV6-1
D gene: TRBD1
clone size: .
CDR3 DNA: TGTGCCAGCAGTGAGAGGGACAGCTATTATAATTCACCCCTCCACTTT
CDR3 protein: CASSERDSYYNSPLHF

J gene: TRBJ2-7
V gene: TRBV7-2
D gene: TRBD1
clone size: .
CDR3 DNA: TGTGCCAGCAGCCAGGGACAGTCCTACGAGCAGTACTTC
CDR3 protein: CASSQGQSYEQYF

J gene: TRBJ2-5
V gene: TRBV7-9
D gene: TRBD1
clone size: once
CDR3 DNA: TGTGCCAGCAGCTGGGGGTCAGGGGGCTATGAGACCCAGTACTTC
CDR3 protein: CASSWGSGGYETQYF

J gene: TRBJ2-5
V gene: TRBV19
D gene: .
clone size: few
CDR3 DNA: TGTGCCAGCAGTAGGACAGTACAAGAGACCCAGTACTTC
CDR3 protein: CASSRTVQETQYF

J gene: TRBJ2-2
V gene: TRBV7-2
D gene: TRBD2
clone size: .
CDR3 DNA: TGTGCCAGCAGACCCGGACTAGCGGGGACCGGGGAGCTGTTTTTT
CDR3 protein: CASRPGLAGTGELFF

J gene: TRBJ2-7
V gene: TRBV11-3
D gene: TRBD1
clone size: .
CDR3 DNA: TGTGCCAGCAGCTTAACGACAGGGGGCGGCGAGCAGTACTTC
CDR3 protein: CASSLTTGGGEQYF

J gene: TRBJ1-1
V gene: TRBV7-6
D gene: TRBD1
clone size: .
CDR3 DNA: TGTGCCAGCAGCCGAGACAGGGGGAACACTGAAGCTTTCTTT
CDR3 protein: CASSRDRGNTEAFF

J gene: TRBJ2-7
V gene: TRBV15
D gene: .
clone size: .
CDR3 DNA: TGTGCCACCAGCAATTCCCGTGGGGGCGAGCAGTACTTC
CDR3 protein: CATSNSRGGEQYF

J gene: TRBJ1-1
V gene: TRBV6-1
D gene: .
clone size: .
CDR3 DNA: TGTGCCAGCAGTGTAGGGGGGCCAGGCACTGAAGCTTTCTTT
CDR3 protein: CASSVGGPGTEAFF

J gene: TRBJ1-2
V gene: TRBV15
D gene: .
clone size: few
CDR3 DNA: TGTGCCACCAGCAGAGACCCCATCCGGGAGAGCGGCTACACCTTC
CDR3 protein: CATSRDPIRESGYTF

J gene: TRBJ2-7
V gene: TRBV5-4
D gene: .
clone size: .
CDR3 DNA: TGTGCCAGCAGCCCAAGGGGGGGGCTTGACGAGCAGTACTTC
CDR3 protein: CASSPRGGLDEQYF

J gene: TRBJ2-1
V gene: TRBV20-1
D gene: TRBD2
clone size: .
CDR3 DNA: TGCAGTGCGTCCGGGACTACAAGAAACAATGAGCAGTTCTTC
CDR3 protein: CSASGTTRNNEQFF

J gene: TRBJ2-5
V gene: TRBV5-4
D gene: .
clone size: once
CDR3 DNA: TGTGCCAGCAGCTCTGCCGGGGCCCAAGAGACCCAGTACTTC
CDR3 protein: CASSSAGAQETQYF

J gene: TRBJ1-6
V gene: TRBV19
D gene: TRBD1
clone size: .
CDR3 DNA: TGTGCCAGTAGTATAGGGGGACAGCGTAATTCACCCCTCCACTTT
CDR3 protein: CASSIGGQRNSPLHF

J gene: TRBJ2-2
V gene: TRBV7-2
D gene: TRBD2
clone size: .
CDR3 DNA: TGTGCCAGCAGCCCGACTAGCGCTAACGGGGAGCTGTTTTTT
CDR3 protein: CASSPTSANGELFF

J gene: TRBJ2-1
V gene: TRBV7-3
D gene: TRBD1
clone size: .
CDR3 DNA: TGTGCCAGCAGCTTAGGGACAGGGTCCTACAATGAGCAGTTCTTC
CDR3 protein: CASSLGTGSYNEQFF

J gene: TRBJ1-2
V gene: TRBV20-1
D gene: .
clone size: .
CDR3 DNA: TGCAGTGCTAGATGGGGGCACTATGGCTACACCTTC
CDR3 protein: CSARWGHYGYTF

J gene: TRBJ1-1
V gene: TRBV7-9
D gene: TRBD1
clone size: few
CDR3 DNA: TGTGCCAGCAGCTTGACAGGGAGGACTGAAGCTTTCTTT
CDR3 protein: CASSLTGRTEAFF

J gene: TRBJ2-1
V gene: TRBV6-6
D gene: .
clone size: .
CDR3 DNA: TGTGCCACTTACCTTCCAACCGGGACCGCAGAAGTCAATGAGCAGTTCTTC
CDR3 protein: CATYLPTGTAEVNEQFF

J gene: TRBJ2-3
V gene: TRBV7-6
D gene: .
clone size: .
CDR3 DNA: TGTGCCAGCACCGAAGGACATAGAACAGATACGCAGTATTTT
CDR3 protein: CASTEGHRTDTQYF

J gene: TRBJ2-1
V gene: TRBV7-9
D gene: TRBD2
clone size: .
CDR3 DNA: TGTGCCAGCAGCTTAACTAGCGGGACGGCGATCTACAATGAGCAGTTCTTC
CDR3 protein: CASSLTSGTAIYNEQFF